Below, one T cell receptor beta chain is given with its context. TCR beta CDR3 regions were amplified from RNA. During a first-round RT-PCR of the TCR CDR3, the HTBI primer set was used. TCRdb analysed the multiplex PCR reads with MiXCR anew, one entry per CDR3 protein. The sample lists approximately 400,000 distinct CDR3 sequences; 13% to 15% were seen once. This specimen belongs to a study of T cells in Graves' hyperthyroidism and ophthalmopathy. Germline V gives CDR1 LNHDA, CDR2 SQIVND (reference sequence). V dropped 6 bases and J dropped 5 bases, with 11 bases sitting between them. This CDR3 spans 12 amino acids.

The sequenced sample was blood. This sequence originates from a woman in her thirties with Graves' ophthalmopathy. The chain carries TRBV19 and TRBJ2-7; D is possibly TRBD1 (5 bases). For the CDR3, the DNA is TGTGCCAGTAGAGCCCCAGGGAACGAGCAGTACTTC. It specifies CASRAPGNEQYF.